The present entry profiles one TCR beta chain with its context. What it binds is unknown. The junction departs from germline at one end; a sequencing error may be responsible. The sample comes from a study of PD-1 blockade in mismatch repair-deficient tumors. From germline, CDR1 is MNHEY and CDR2 SMNVEV (reference sequence). The CDR3 is 13 residues long. The table came from immunoSEQ multiplex PCR; TCRdb's copy has only in-frame clones and leaves some out. This table has more than 85,000 clones, over 65% appearing once. Study-wide results and caveats: Tumor-resident clones, often absent from pretreatment blood, expanded after pembrolizumab and then contracted.

The material sequenced was peripheral blood, taken roughly 35 weeks after starting pembrolizumab. The clonotype was recovered from an adult with mismatch repair-deficient cancer. The V gene is TRBV27, the J gene TRBJ2-7; 7 bases align to TRBD1. In DNA, the CDR3 is TGTGCCAGCAGTTTAGTACAGGGGACCCTTTTCGTCTTC. Amino acids: CASSLVQGTLFVF.